This T cell receptor beta chain stems from a study of long-term antiretroviral therapy in people with HIV. Findings of the study overall: Regardless of time point, clones expanded before ART dominated the repertoire.

Survey level was the resolution at which the v3.0 immunoSEQ assay ran. Repertoires were generated with immunoSEQ multiplex PCR, while TCRdb's copy carries only in-frame clones and drops some. Of approximately 25,000 clones listed, roughly 80% are singletons. V was cut by 5 bases and J by 3 bases, with 13 bases left in between. This CDR3 contains 15 residues. The germline V gene has CDR1 SEHNR and CDR2 FQNEAQ (reference sequence). In the case of this clone: Its specificity is unknown.

Sequenced material: unsorted PBMCs, taken 2.1 years after starting antiretroviral therapy. The J gene is TRBJ2-2, the V gene TRBV7-9; unclear D gene. The receptor was isolated from a young man with HIV. The CDR3 nucleotides are TGTGCCAGCAGCCGAGTCCAAAGGGACACCGGGGAGCTGTTTTTT. Residues: CASSRVQRDTGELFF. The variable domain in full, with the rest retrieved from reference TRBV7-9 and TRBJ2-2, is DTGVSQNPRHKITKRGQNVTFRCDPISEHNRLYWYRQTLGQGPEFLTYFQNEAQLEKSRLLSDRFSAERPKGSFSTLEIQRTEQGDSAMYLCASSRVQRDTGELFFGEGSRLTVL.